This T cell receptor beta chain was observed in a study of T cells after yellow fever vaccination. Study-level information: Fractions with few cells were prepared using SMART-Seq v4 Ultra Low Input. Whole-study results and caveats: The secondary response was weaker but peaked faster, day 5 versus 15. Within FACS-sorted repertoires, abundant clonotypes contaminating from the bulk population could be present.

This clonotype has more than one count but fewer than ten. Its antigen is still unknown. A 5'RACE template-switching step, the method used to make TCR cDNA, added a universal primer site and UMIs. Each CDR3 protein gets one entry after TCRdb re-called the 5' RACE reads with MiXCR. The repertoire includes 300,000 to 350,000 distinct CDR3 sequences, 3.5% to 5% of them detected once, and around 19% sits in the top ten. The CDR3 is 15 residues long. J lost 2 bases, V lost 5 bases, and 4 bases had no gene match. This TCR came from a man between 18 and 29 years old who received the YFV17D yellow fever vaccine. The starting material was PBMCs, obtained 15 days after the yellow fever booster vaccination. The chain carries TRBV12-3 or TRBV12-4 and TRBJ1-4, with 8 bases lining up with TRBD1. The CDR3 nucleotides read TGTGCCAGCAGTCCGGGACAGGTGACTAATGAAAAACTGTTTTTT. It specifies CASSPGQVTNEKLFF.